This T cell receptor (beta chain) was obtained from a study of control samples from healthy donors and cancer patients. CDR1 is MNHNS, CDR2 SASEGT, per germline. The CDR3 totals 15 residues. The V and J ends lost 2 bases and 0 bases respectively, with 8 bases between them. Here immunoSEQ multiplex PCR was the method, and the copy in TCRdb shows in-frame clones only, minus some. The data contain 110,000 or so clones, about nine tenths of them singletons. This chain joins TRBV6-1 and TRBJ2-1; maybe TRBD2 (5 bases). The TCR sequence derives from a human donor in good health. The donor label of this sample is uncertain. Sequencing was carried out using blood. The CDR3 nucleotides read TGTGCCAGCAGTGAAATCGGGGACTCCTACAATGAGCAGTTCTTC. This sequence encodes CASSEIGDSYNEQFF.